The 3 T cell receptor beta chains below come from one sample, sequenced in a study of blood T cell repertoires in COVID-19. Produced via immunoSEQ multiplex PCR; TCRdb's table is partial and in-frame only. This table holds about 73,000 clones, 82% found once. Sequencing was carried out using peripheral blood. The source is a woman aged 55-69 years with acute or convalescent COVID-19.

The V call is TRBV30, the J call TRBJ2-5, with 8 positions matching TRBD1. In germline, CDR1 is GTSNPN, CDR2 SVGIG (reference sequence). The J segment lost 2 bases and the V segment lost 4 bases, leaving 6 bases of the junction unmatched. The CDR3 is made up of 14 amino acids. This CDR3 is CAWNPGQEQETQYF. The CDR3 DNA reads as TGTGCCTGGAACCCGGGACAGGAACAAGAGACCCAGTACTTC.

The chain couples TRBV18 to TRBJ1-6, with D hard to call. Trimming pared 2 bases from V and 10 bases from J, leaving 9 bases between. Germline CDR1 reads KGHSH; CDR2 reads LQKENI. The CDR3 spans 13 residues. In nucleotides, the CDR3 is TGTGCCAGCTCACCAGGGCCGAACTCACCCCTCCACTTT. It specifies CASSPGPNSPLHF.

This rearrangement joins TRBV14 to TRBJ1-2, with D perhaps matching TRBD1 (5 bases). The CDR3 consists of 16 residues. Trimming removed 4 bases from V and 0 bases from J, with 15 bases in between. Germline CDR1 is SGHDN and CDR2 is FVKESK. The CDR3 nucleotides are TGTGCCAGCAGCCGTCTCGGGACTTTAGCTAACTATGGCTACACCTTC. Its translation is CASSRLGTLANYGYTF. Complete variable domain (other parts from reference TRBV14 and TRBJ1-2): EAGVTQFPSHSVIEKGQTVTLRCDPISGHDNLYWYRRVMGKEIKFLLHFVKESKQDESGMPNNRFLAERTGGTYSTLKVQPAELEDSGVYFCASSRLGTLANYGYTFGSGTRLTVV.